A single sample gave rise to the 14 T cell receptor beta chains below, sequenced in a study of blood T cell repertoires in COVID-19. Sequencing was performed with immunoSEQ multiplex PCR; in TCRdb, only in-frame clones are kept and a portion is missing. The table lists approximately 260,000 clones, 85% to 95% of them singletons. The sample was PBMCs or T cells enriched from blood (not recorded which). The receptors stem from a woman younger than 30 who had recovered from COVID-19.

The chain recombines TRBV7-3 with TRBJ2-1; D gene unclear. Trimming left V 5 bases short and J 1 base short, with 6 bases between. The CDR3 is 13 residues long. Germline V gene lookup returns CDR1 SGHTA and CDR2 FQGTGA. CDR3 DNA: TGTGCCAGCAGCCCCGGGTCCTACAATGAGCAGTTCTTC. Its protein is CASSPGSYNEQFF.

The J gene is TRBJ2-7, the V gene TRBV19, with 11 bases matching TRBD1. V trimming: 5 bases; J trimming: 1 base; junction bases outside the gene matches: 4. This CDR3 contains 15 residues. Germline CDR1 and CDR2: LNHDA and SQIVND (reference sequence). The CDR3 DNA sequence: TGTGCCAGTAGTCGGACAGGGGGCGATTCCTACGAGCAGTACTTC. Translated, it gives CASSRTGGDSYEQYF.

The chain uses TRBV15 and TRBJ2-5; possible D gene TRBD1, 6 bases. V lost 1 base to trimming and J lost 2 bases, with 11 bases between them. This CDR3 is built from 15 residues. CDR1 LNHNV and CDR2 YYDKDF come from the germline V gene (reference sequence). The CDR3 spells CATSRVDRVQETQYF. DNA for the CDR3: TGTGCCACCAGCAGAGTGGACAGAGTGCAAGAGACCCAGTACTTC.

The V and J genes are TRBV2 and TRBJ1-5; the match to TRBD1 covers 11 bases. Per germline, CDR1 SNHLY and CDR2 FYNNEI. V trimming: 0 bases; J trimming: 9 bases; junction bases outside the gene matches: 7. This CDR3 has 16 residues. CDR3 sequence reads: CASSEALGTGGWPQHF. The DNA for the CDR3 is TGTGCCAGCAGTGAAGCGCTCGGGACAGGGGGTTGGCCCCAGCATTTT.

The chain has TRBV7-9 and TRBJ2-1; 11 bases are shared with TRBD2. Germline V gene data show CDR1 as SEHNR and CDR2 as FQNEAQ (reference sequence). The CDR3 extends over 15 amino acids. With V trimmed by 2 bases and J by 8 bases, 5 bases remained unmatched. This CDR3 reads CASSLKLAGDYEQFF. CDR3 nucleotides: TGTGCCAGCAGCTTAAAACTAGCGGGAGACTATGAGCAGTTCTTC.

The chain couples TRBV24-1 to TRBJ2-3; tentative D call: TRBD1 (5 bases). Germline CDR1 is KGHDR and CDR2 is SFDVKD. The germline V and J ends were trimmed by 0 bases and 1 base, with 7 bases remaining between them. The CDR3 runs to 15 residues. The CDR3 DNA is TGTGCCACCAGTGATTTGCTAGGGGGCACAGATACGCAGTATTTT. It encodes CATSDLLGGTDTQYF.

A remark on this clone: The identical CDR3 is also encoded by other nucleotide sequences in the sample. V is TRBV5-6 and J is TRBJ1-2; possible D gene TRBD1, 6 bases. The V gene's germline CDR1 is SGHDT and CDR2 YYEEEE. V was pared by 4 bases and J by 3 bases, with 10 bases between. The CDR3 runs 13 residues. CDR3 sequence reads: CASSLPGDYGYTF. CDR3 DNA: TGTGCCAGCAGCCTACCAGGGGACTATGGCTACACCTTC. The entire variable domain, with the rest obtained from reference TRBV5-6 and TRBJ1-2, is as follows: DAGVTQSPTHLIKTRGQQVTLRCSPKSGHDTVSWYQQALGQGPQFIFQYYEEEERQRGNFPDRFSGHQFPNYSSELNVNALLLGDSALYLCASSLPGDYGYTFGSGTRLTVV.

The chain recombines TRBV5-6 with TRBJ1-6; 9 bases agree with TRBD1. The germline gives CDR1 SGHDT, CDR2 YYEEEE. This CDR3 contains 16 residues. The V and J ends lost 0 bases and 5 bases, in that order; junction bases with no gene match: 3. The DNA for the CDR3 is TGTGCCAGCAGCTTGGACAGGGGGCTAAATAATTCACCCCTCCACTTT. It codes for CASSLDRGLNNSPLHF.

This clone was seen once. The chain links TRBV7-2 to TRBJ1-5, with D possibly matching TRBD1 (6 bases). CDR1 SGHTA and CDR2 FQGNSA come from the germline V gene. V dropped 5 bases and J dropped 5 bases, with 16 bases sitting between them. This CDR3 is built from 15 residues. CDR3 amino acids: CASSVGQGPYQPQHF. CDR3 in DNA: TGTGCCAGCAGCGTCGGCCAGGGGCCCTATCAGCCCCAGCATTTT.

The chain couples TRBV28 to TRBJ1-2, with D perhaps TRBD1 (6 bases). Germline V CDR1 and CDR2: MDHEN, SYDVKM. Trimming took off 2 bases at V and 6 bases at J, with 10 bases between the two ends. CDR3 size: 13 residues. The CDR3 bases are TGTGCCAGCAGTTTAGCGGGGGCGCATGGCTACACCTTC. This sequence encodes CASSLAGAHGYTF.

The chain employs TRBV10-3 and TRBJ1-1, with TRBD1 matching 12 bases. The CDR3 is 16 amino acids. The germline CDR1 and CDR2 sequences are ENHRY and SYGVKD. Trimming at V came to 6 bases and at J to 6 bases, leaving 11 bases not matched to a gene. This chain's CDR3 is CAIREPGGQGAAEAFF. CDR3 DNA: TGTGCCATCAGAGAACCAGGGGGACAGGGGGCGGCTGAAGCTTTCTTT.

The chain carries TRBV5-1 and TRBJ1-5, with 8 bases lining up with TRBD1. The germline V gene encodes CDR1 SGHRS and CDR2 YFSETQ. V trimming: 0 bases; J trimming: 6 bases; junction bases outside the gene matches: 5. The CDR3 is 15 residues long. CDR3 nucleotide sequence: TGCGCCAGCAGCTTGGCCGCAGGGGGCTCTCAGCCCCAGCATTTT. This gives the protein CASSLAAGGSQPQHF.

This clone occurred many times. The V call is TRBV6-5, the J call TRBJ2-2; 7 bases agree with TRBD2. V dropped 2 bases and J dropped 4; count of bases not matched to a gene: 1. CDR1 is MNHEY and CDR2 is SVGAGI in the germline V gene. The CDR3 is made up of 14 amino acids. CDR3 in amino acids: CASSYGLGTGELFF. In DNA, the CDR3 is TGTGCCAGCAGTTACGGACTAGGCACCGGGGAGCTGTTTTTT.

This chain joins TRBV27 and TRBJ1-6; no clear D. Germline CDR1 reads MNHEY; CDR2 reads SMNVEV (reference sequence). The CDR3 has 13 amino acids. Trimming took 1 base from V and 10 from J, leaving 8 bases between them. CDR3 in amino acids: CASSLFTDSPLHF. CDR3 DNA sequence: TGTGCCAGCAGTTTATTTACAGACTCACCCCTCCACTTT.